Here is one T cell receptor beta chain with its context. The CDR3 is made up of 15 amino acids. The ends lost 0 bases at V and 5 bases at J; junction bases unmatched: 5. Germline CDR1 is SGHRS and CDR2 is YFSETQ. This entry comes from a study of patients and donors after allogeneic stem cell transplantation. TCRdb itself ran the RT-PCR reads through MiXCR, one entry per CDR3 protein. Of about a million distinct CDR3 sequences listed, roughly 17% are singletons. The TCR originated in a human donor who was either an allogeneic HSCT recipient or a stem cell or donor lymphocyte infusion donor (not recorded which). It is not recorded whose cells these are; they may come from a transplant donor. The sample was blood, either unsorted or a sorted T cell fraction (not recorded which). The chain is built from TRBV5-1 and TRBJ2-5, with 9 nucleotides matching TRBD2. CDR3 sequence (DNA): TGCGCCAGCAGCTTGGGACTAGCGGAGGGGGAGACCCAGTACTTC. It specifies CASSLGLAEGETQYF. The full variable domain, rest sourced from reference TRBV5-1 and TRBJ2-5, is KAGVTQTPRYLIKTRGQQVTLSCSPISGHRSVSWYQQTPGQGLQFLFEYFSETQRNKGNFPGRFSGRQFSNSRSEMNVSTLELGDSALYLCASSLGLAEGETQYFGPGTRLLVL.